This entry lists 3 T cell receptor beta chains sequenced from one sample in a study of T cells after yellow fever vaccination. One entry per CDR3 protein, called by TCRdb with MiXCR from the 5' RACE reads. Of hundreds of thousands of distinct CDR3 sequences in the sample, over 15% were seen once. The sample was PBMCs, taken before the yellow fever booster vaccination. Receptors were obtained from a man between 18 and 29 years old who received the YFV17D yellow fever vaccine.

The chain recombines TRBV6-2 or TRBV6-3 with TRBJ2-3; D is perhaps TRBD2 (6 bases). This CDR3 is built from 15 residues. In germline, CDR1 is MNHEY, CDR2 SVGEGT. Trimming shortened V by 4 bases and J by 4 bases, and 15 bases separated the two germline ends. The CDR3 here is CASSLRDAGPDTQYF. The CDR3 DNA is TGTGCCAGCAGTTTGCGGGACGCCGGACCAGATACGCAGTATTTT.

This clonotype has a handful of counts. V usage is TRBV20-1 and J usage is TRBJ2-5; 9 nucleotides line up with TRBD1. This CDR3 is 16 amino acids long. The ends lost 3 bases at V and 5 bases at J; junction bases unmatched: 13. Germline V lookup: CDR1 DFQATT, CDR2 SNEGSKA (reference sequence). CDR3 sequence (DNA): TGCAGTGCTAGGGGGACCGGACAGGGGTTCAGGGAGACCCAGTACTTC. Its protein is CSARGTGQGFRETQYF.

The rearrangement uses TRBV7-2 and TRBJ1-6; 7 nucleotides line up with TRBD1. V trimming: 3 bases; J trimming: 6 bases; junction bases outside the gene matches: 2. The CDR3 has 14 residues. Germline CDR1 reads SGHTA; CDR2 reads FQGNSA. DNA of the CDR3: TGTGCCAGCAGCTTTGGACAGGCTAATTCACCCCTCCACTTT. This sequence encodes CASSFGQANSPLHF. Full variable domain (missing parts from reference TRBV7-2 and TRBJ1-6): GAGVSQSPSNKVTEKGKDVELRCDPISGHTALYWYRQSLGQGLEFLIYFQGNSAPDKSGLPSDRFSAERTGGSVSTLTIQRTQQEDSAVYLCASSFGQANSPLHFGNGTRLTVT.